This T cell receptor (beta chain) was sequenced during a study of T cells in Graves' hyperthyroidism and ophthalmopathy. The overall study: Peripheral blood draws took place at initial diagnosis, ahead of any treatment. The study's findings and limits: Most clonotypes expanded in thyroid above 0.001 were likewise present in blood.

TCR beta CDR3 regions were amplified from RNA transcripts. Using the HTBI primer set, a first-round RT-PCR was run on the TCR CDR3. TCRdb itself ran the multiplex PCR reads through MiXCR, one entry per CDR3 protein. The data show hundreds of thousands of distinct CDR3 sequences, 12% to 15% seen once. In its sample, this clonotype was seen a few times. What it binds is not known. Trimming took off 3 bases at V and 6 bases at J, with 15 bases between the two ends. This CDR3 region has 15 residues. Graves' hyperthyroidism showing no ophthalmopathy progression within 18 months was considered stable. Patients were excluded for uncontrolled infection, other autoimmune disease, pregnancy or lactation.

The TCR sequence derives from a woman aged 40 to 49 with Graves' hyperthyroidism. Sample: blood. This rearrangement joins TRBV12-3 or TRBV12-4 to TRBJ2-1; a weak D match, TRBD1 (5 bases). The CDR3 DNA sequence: TGTGCCAGCAGTTTTGGACATCAAAGGCCCAATGAGCAGTTCTTC. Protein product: CASSFGHQRPNEQFF.